What follows are 2 T cell receptor beta chains derived from one specimen sequenced in a study of identical twins (dated by TCRdb to about 2016). Library preparation used 5' RACE. TCRdb shows the sequencer as Illumina HiSeq 2000. The public sequencing data were trimmed at Q25 with fastp and processed into clonotypes with MiXCR by TCRdb, which kept only in-frame beta chains. Rows with a matching CDR3 protein are joined into one entry that keeps the most common DNA and genes. The sample profile shows about 340,000 distinct CDR3 sequences; 12% of them were found once. Of the sample, approximately 7.5% is held by the ten largest clones. The sample also formed part of further work on yellow fever vaccine responses in identical twins.

Input material: CD8+ T cells sorted from blood. These receptors all stem from a woman between 18 and 30 years old in good health.

This clonotype was seen more than once but under ten times. This chain links TRBV13 with TRBJ2-5, with D perhaps being TRBD1 or TRBD2 (6 bases each). CDR1 and CDR2 (germline): PRHDT, FYEKMQ (reference sequence). Trimming removed 4 bases at V and 5 bases at J, with 11 bases between. This CDR3 is 13 amino acids long. Here the CDR3 DNA reads TGTGCCAGCAGCTATGGAGGGGGGGAGACCCAGTACTTC. As protein: CASSYGGGETQYF.

V is TRBV24-1 and J is TRBJ2-1, with D perhaps TRBD1 (6 bases). The CDR3 covers 13 residues. From germline, CDR1 is KGHDR and CDR2 SFDVKD. Between the trimmed V and J ends, which lost 3 bases and 8 bases, there was a span of 10 bases. The chain's CDR3 is CATSDRRGDEQFF. CDR3 coding DNA: TGTGCCACCAGTGATCGCAGGGGTGATGAGCAGTTCTTC.